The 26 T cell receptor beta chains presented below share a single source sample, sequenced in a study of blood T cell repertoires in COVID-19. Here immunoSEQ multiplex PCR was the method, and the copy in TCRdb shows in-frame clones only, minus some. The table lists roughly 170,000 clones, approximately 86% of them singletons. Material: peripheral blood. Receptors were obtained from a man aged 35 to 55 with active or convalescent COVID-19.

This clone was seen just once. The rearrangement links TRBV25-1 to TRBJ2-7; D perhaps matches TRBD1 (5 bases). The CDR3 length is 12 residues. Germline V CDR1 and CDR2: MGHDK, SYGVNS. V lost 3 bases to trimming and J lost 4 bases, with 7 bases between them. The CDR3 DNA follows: TGTGCCAGCAGTGAGCAGGGATACGAGCAGTACTTC. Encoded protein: CASSEQGYEQYF.

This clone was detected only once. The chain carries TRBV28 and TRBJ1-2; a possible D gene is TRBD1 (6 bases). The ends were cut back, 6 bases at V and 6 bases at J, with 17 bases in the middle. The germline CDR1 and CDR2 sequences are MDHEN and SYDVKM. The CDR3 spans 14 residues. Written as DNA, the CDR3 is TGTGCCAGCAGCCCAGTAGACAGGTTCCATGGCTACACCTTC. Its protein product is CASSPVDRFHGYTF.

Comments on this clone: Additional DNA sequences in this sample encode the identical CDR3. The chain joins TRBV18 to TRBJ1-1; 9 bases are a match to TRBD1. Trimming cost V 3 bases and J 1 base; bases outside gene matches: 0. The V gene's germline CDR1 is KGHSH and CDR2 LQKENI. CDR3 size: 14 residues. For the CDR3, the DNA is TGTGCCAGCTCACCGGGACAGGGGAACACTGAAGCTTTCTTT. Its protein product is CASSPGQGNTEAFF.

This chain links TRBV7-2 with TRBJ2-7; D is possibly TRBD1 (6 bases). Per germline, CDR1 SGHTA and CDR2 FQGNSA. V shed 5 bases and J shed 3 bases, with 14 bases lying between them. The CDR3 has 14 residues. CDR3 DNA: TGTGCCAGCAGCCACAAGGGACAAATCTACGAGCAGTACTTC. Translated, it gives CASSHKGQIYEQYF. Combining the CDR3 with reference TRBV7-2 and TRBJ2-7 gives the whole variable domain GAGVSQSPSNKVTEKGKDVELRCDPISGHTALYWYRQSLGQGLEFLIYFQGNSAPDKSGLPSDRFSAERTGGSVSTLTIQRTQQEDSAVYLCASSHKGQIYEQYFGPGTRLTVT.

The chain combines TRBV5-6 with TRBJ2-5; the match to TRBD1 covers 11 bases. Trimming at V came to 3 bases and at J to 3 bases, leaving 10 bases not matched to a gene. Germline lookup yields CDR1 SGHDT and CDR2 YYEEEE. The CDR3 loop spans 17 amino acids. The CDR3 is CASSWTFGQGAKETQYF. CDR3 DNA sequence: TGTGCCAGCAGCTGGACCTTTGGACAGGGGGCGAAAGAGACCCAGTACTTC.

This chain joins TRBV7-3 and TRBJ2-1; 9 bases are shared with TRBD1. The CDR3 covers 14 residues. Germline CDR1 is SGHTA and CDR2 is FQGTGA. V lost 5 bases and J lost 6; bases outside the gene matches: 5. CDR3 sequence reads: CASSVPGQGNEQFF. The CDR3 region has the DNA TGTGCCAGCAGCGTACCGGGACAGGGCAATGAGCAGTTCTTC.

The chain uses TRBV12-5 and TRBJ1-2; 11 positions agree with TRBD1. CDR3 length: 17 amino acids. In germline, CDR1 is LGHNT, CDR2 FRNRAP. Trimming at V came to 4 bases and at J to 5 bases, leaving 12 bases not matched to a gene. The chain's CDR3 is CASGWRPGQGVYYGYTF. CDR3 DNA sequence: TGTGCTAGTGGTTGGAGACCGGGACAGGGGGTATATTATGGCTACACCTTC.

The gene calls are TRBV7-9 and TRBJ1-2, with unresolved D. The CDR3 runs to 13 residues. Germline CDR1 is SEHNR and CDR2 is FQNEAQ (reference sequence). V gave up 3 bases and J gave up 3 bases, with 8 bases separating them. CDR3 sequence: CASSLERDYGYTF. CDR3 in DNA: TGTGCCAGCAGCTTGGAACGGGACTATGGCTACACCTTC.

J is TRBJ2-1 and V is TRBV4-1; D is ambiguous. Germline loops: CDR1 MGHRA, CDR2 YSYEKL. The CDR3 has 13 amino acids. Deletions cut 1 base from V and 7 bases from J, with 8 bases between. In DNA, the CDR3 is TGCGCCAGCAGCCAAGTAGCCCGGAATGAGCAGTTCTTC. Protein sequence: CASSQVARNEQFF.

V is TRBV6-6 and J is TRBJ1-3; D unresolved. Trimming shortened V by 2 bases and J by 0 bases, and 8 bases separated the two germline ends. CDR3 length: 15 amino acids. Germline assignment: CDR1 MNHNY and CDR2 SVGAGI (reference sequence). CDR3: CASSYPGSSGNTIYF. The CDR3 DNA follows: TGTGCCAGCAGTTACCCGGGGAGCTCTGGAAACACCATATATTTT.

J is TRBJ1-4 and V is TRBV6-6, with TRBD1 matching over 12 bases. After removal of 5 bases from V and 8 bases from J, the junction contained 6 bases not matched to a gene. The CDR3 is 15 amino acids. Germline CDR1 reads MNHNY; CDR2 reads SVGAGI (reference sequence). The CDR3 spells CASSTSGTGGEKLFF. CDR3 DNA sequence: TGTGCCAGCAGTACTTCCGGGACAGGGGGCGAAAAACTGTTTTTT.

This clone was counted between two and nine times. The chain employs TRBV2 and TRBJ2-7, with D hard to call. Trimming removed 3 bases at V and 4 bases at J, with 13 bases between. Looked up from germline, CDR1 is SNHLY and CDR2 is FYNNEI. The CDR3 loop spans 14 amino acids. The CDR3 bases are TGTGCCAGCAGTGAGTTGGGCAGGCAATACGAGCAGTACTTC. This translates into CASSELGRQYEQYF. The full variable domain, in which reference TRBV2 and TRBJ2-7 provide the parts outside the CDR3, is EPEVTQTPSHQVTQMGQEVILRCVPISNHLYFYWYRQILGQKVEFLVSFYNNEISEKSEIFDDQFSVERPDGSNFTLKIRSTKLEDSAMYFCASSELGRQYEQYFGPGTRLTVT.

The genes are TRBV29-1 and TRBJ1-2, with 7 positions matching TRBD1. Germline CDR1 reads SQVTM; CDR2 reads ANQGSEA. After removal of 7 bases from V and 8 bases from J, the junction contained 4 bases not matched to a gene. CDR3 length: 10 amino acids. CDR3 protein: CSAIGGGYTF. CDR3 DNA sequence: TGCAGCGCTATAGGGGGCGGCTACACCTTC.

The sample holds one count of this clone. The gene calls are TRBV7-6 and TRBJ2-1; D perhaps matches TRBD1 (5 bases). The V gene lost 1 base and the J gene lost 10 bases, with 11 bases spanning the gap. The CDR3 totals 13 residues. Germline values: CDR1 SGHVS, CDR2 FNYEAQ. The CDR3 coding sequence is TGTGCCAGCAGCTTAGAAGGGGTACAAGAGCAGTTCTTC. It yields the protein CASSLEGVQEQFF.

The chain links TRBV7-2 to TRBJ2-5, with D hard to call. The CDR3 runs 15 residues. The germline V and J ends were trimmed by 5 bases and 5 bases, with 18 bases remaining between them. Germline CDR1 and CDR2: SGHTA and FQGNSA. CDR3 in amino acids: CASSRYSTTQETQYF. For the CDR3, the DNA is TGTGCCAGCAGCCGGTACAGCACCACCCAGGAGACCCAGTACTTC.

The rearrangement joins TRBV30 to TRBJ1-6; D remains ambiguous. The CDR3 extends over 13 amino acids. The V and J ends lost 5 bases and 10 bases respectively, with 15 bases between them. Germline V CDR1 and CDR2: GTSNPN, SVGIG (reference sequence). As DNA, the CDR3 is TGTGCCTGGGCGGTCCTTCAAGCCTCACCCCTCCACTTT. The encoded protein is CAWAVLQASPLHF. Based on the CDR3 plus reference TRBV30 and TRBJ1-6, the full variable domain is SQTIHQWPATLVQPVGSPLSLECTVEGTSNPNLYWYRQAAGRGLQLLFYSVGIGQISSEVPQNLSASRPQDRQFILSSKKLLLSDSGFYLCAWAVLQASPLHFGNGTRLTVT.

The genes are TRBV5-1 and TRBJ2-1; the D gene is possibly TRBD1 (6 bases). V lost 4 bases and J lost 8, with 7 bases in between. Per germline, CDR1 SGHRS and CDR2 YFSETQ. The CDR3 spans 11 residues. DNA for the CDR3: TGCGCCAGCAGCAAGGGGGATGAGCAGTTCTTC. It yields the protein CASSKGDEQFF.

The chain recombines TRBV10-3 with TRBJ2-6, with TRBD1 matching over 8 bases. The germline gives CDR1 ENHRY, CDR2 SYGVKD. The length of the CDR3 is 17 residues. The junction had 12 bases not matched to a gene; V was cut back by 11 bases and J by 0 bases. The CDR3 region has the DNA TGTGCCGTAACCGGGACAGGAGAGTCCTCTGGGGCCAACGTCCTGACTTTC. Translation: CAVTGTGESSGANVLTF.

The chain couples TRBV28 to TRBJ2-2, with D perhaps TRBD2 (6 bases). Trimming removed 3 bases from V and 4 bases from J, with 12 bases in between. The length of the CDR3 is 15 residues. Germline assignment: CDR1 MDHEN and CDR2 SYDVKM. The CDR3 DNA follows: TGTGCCAGCAGTTTCCGGGGGTATGGCACCGGGGAGCTGTTTTTT. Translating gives CASSFRGYGTGELFF.

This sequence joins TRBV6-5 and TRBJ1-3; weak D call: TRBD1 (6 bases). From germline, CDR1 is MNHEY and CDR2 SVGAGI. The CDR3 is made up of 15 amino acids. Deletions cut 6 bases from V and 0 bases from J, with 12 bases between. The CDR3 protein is CASSEGVLSGNTIYF. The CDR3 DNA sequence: TGTGCCAGCAGCGAGGGGGTCCTCTCTGGAAACACCATATATTTT.

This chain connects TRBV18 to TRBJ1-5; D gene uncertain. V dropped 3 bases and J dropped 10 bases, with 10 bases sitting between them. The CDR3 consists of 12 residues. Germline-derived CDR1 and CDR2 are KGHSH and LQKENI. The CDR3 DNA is TGTGCCAGCTCACCGTACGGGGATCCCCAGCATTTT. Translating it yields CASSPYGDPQHF.

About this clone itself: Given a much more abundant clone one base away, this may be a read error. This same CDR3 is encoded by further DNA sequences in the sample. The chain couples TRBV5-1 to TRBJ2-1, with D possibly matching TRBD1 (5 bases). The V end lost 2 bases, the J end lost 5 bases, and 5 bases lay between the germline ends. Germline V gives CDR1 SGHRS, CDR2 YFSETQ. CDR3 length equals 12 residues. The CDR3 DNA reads TGCGCCAGCAGCTTAGGGGACAATGAGCAGTTCTTC. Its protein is CASSLGDNEQFF.

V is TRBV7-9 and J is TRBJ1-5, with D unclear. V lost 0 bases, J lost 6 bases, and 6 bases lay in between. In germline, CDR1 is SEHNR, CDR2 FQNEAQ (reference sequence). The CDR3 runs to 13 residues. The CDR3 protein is CASSLAAGQPQHF. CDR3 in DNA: TGTGCCAGCAGCTTAGCGGCAGGTCAGCCCCAGCATTTT.

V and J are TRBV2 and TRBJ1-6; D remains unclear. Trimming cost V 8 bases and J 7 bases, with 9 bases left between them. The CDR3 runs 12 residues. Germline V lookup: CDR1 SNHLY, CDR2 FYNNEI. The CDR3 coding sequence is TGTGCCAGCGCACAGACAAATTCACCCCTCCACTTT. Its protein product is CASAQTNSPLHF.

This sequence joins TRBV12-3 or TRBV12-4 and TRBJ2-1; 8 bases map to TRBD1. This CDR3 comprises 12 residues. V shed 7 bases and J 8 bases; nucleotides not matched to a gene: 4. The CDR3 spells CASKDRVDEQFF. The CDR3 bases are TGTGCCAGCAAGGACAGGGTCGATGAGCAGTTCTTC.

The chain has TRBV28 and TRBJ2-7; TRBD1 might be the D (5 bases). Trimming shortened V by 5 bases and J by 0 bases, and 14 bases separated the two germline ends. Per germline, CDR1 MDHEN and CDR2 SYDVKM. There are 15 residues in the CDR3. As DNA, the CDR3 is TGTGCCAGCAGTCTACTCGGTGACAGCTCCTACGAGCAGTACTTC. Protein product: CASSLLGDSSYEQYF.